This is a list of T cell receptor beta chains from one sample in a study of identical twins. TCRdb independently ran MiXCR on the 5' RACE reads; one entry per CDR3 protein. The sample has 250,000 or so distinct CDR3 sequences; around 8% are singletons. These data also featured in a second study, about yellow fever vaccine responses in identical twins.

The sequencing sample was made of CD8+ T cells sorted from blood. The receptors derive from a woman between 18 and 29 years old in good health. Both conserved end residues are part of each CDR3. The order of the fields is D gene, V gene, clone size, J gene, CDR3 DNA, CDR3 protein. A D gene is named only where the DNA matches it firmly. Clone size is stated in some rows and not others, as once, few, many or a class when expanded.

TRBD2	TRBV11-2	NA	TRBJ2-1	TGTGCCAGCAGCCCTACGATGGGACTAGCGGGGGACAATGAGCAGTTCTTC	CASSPTMGLAGDNEQFF
NA	TRBV27	many	TRBJ2-3	TGTGCCAGCAGTCTCGGGGCCTACTGGGATACGCAGTATTTT	CASSLGAYWDTQYF
NA	TRBV29-1	few	TRBJ2-7	TGCAGCGTTTTAGTAACCTCGAAAGAATACGAGCAGTACTTC	CSVLVTSKEYEQYF
NA	TRBV12-3/TRBV12-4	few	TRBJ2-1	TGTGCCAGCAGTTTAAGCTTTGAGCAGTTCTTC	CASSLSFEQFF
NA	TRBV28	many	TRBJ1-4	TGTGCCAGCACCCCTTTTCCGGCGGACCGAGGTGAAAAACTGTTTTTT	CASTPFPADRGEKLFF
NA	TRBV6-2/TRBV6-3	NA	TRBJ2-7	TGTGCCAGCGTCTCCGAAACCGGGGGTTCCTACGAGCAGTACTTC	CASVSETGGSYEQYF
TRBD2	TRBV5-1	NA	TRBJ2-7	TGCGCCACCCACACAGGACTAGCGGGAGTTTCGGGGTACTACGAGCAGTACTTC	CATHTGLAGVSGYYEQYF
TRBD1	TRBV15	NA	TRBJ1-1	TGTGCCACCAGCAGAGTGGGGACAGGGAACACTGAAGCTTTCTTT	CATSRVGTGNTEAFF
NA	TRBV11-2	NA	TRBJ2-5	TGTGCCAGCAGCACCCCTCCCCTTGAGACCCAGTACTTC	CASSTPPLETQYF
NA	TRBV4-3	many	TRBJ2-3	TGCGCCAGCAGCCCGGCGGGATACACAGATACGCAGTATTTT	CASSPAGYTDTQYF
TRBD2	TRBV5-1	many	TRBJ2-1	TGCGCCAGCAGCGGTGGACTAGCCCCCAATGAGCAGTTCTTC	CASSGGLAPNEQFF
TRBD2	TRBV4-1	few	TRBJ2-5	TGCGCCAGCAGCAGACAAGATGGCTCGATAGCGGGAGGCTTCAAACAAGAGACCCAGTACTTC	CASSRQDGSIAGGFKQETQYF
TRBD1	TRBV3-1	many	TRBJ2-3	TGTGCCAGCAGCCAAATGGACAGGCCCGACACAGATACGCAGTATTTT	CASSQMDRPDTDTQYF
NA	TRBV5-4	few	TRBJ2-1	TGTGCCAACAGCTTGGGCAATGAGCAGTTCTTC	CANSLGNEQFF
TRBD2	TRBV12-3/TRBV12-4	NA	TRBJ2-1	TGTACCTTCAGTTTAGGAGGGACCGGGACTAGCTTGGTCAATGAGCAGTTCTTC	CTFSLGGTGTSLVNEQFF
NA	TRBV4-3	many	TRBJ2-5	TGCGCCAGCAGCCAAGATCCCGGAGGGATGGAGACCCAGTACTTC	CASSQDPGGMETQYF
NA	TRBV27	NA	TRBJ1-1	TGTGCCAGCAGTCCGAGACAGGTGAACACTGAAGCTTTCTTT	CASSPRQVNTEAFF
NA	TRBV6-5	many	TRBJ2-6	TGTGCCAGCAGTTACTCCCTGGGGTCTGGGGCCAACGTCCTGACTTTC	CASSYSLGSGANVLTF
TRBD2	TRBV7-9	NA	TRBJ2-1	TGTGCCAGCAGCCAAGGGACTAGCGGGGGGGCTAGTATGTTCTTC	CASSQGTSGGASMFF
TRBD2	TRBV29-1	many	TRBJ2-3	TGCAGCGTTGAACTAGCGGGAGTAGAAGATACGCAGTATTTT	CSVELAGVEDTQYF
NA	TRBV13	NA	TRBJ2-2	TGTGCCAGCAGCTTGGGTGGAAGCACCGGGGAGCTGTTTTTT	CASSLGGSTGELFF
TRBD2	TRBV4-3	few	TRBJ2-7	TGCGCCAGCAGCCGAGGGACTAGCGGGATCTACGAGCAGTACTTC	CASSRGTSGIYEQYF
NA	TRBV7-6	few	TRBJ2-7	TGTGCCAGCAGCGCAAGACACGTCGGGCCAAACTCCTACGAGCAGTACTTC	CASSARHVGPNSYEQYF
NA	TRBV5-6	NA	TRBJ2-3	TGTGCCAGCAGCCTCCCCGCCGACTGGCATGACACAGATACGCAGTATTTT	CASSLPADWHDTDTQYF
TRBD2	TRBV7-9	many	TRBJ2-1	TGTGCCAGCAGCTCCTCAGCGGGAGCCCCCTACAATGAGCAGTTCTTC	CASSSSAGAPYNEQFF
NA	TRBV12-3/TRBV12-4	few	TRBJ2-1	TGTGCCAGCAGTGCGGTGTGGTCCTACAATGAGCAGTTCTTC	CASSAVWSYNEQFF
NA	TRBV29-1	many	TRBJ2-5	TGCAGCGCCTCTTGGGGGGAGGTCGAGGAGACCCAGTACTTC	CSASWGEVEETQYF
TRBD2	TRBV20-1	few	TRBJ2-1	TGCAGTGCTAGAGATCGACTAGCGGGAGAAAAAGTTGGCTCCTACAATGAGCAGTTCTTC	CSARDRLAGEKVGSYNEQFF
NA	TRBV27	few	TRBJ2-7	TGTGCCAGCAGTGTAGGGGAATACCTTGACGAGCAGTACTTC	CASSVGEYLDEQYF
TRBD1	TRBV2	few	TRBJ1-1	TGTGCCAGCTACGTGGACAGGATAAACACTGAAGCTTTCTTT	CASYVDRINTEAFF
NA	TRBV12-3/TRBV12-4	NA	TRBJ2-2	TGTGCCAGCACCCCGAGGAGGGAGACCGGGGAGCTGTTTTTT	CASTPRRETGELFF